Presented here are 24 T cell receptor beta chains from one specimen sequenced in a study of spatial heterogeneity in lung cancer. TCRdb passed the 5' RACE reads through MiXCR, listing each CDR3 protein once. The sample records roughly 19,000 distinct CDR3 sequences, 5.8% being singletons. Antigen specificity for these receptors is unknown. Study-wide results and caveats: Expanded alpha and beta TCR counts within tumors tracked tumor mutation counts.

Sample time point: sample taken at primary tumor resection. The specimen was lung tumor tissue, collected at surgery. All receptors come from a female donor with early-stage non-small cell lung cancer.

This clonotype was picked up many times. For a library built for alpha chains, this beta chain is a stray read; little rests on its size. V and J are TRBV6-1 and TRBJ1-4; the match to TRBD1 covers 7 bases. The CDR3 sequence is 13 residues long. The ends lost 8 bases at V and 6 bases at J; junction bases unmatched: 6. Germline CDR1 reads MNHNS; CDR2 reads SASEGT. In nucleotides, the CDR3 is TGTGCCAGCTCTAGGGGGCGGGATGAAAAACTGTTTTTT. Protein product: CASSRGRDEKLFF.

This clonotype has only one observation. This beta chain turned up in a library designed for alpha chains; as an off-target read, its abundance says little. The CDR3 region is CASSFKGQALSGANVLTF. As DNA, the CDR3 is TGTGCCAGCAGCTTTAAGGGACAGGCCCTCTCTGGGGCCAACGTCCTGACTTTC. J is TRBJ2-6 and V is TRBV11-2; 8 positions match TRBD1. The ends lost 3 bases at V and 0 bases at J; junction bases unmatched: 7. Germline CDR1 reads SGHAT; CDR2 reads FQNNGV. This CDR3 has 18 amino acids.

This clonotype was seen ten or more times. As an off-target read in a library built for alpha chains, this beta chain has a frequency of little significance. The J gene is TRBJ1-2, the V gene TRBV7-2; the D gene is possibly TRBD1 (5 bases). Germline V gene data show CDR1 as SGHTA and CDR2 as FQGNSA. The ends were cut back, 5 bases at V and 8 bases at J, with 12 bases in the middle. CDR3 length: 12 residues. The CDR3 DNA reads as TGTGCCAGCAGCCCCAGGGCTAAGGGCTACACCTTC. Translating it yields CASSPRAKGYTF.

This clonotype was seen many times. This beta chain is a stray sequence in a library constructed for alpha chains; its clone size is not meaningful. This sequence joins TRBV27 and TRBJ2-1; TRBD2 aligns across 14 bases. V trimming: 4 bases; J trimming: 2 bases; junction bases outside the gene matches: 4. The CDR3 contains 17 residues. Germline CDR1 reads MNHEY; CDR2 reads SMNVEV (reference sequence). The DNA for the CDR3 is TGTGCCAGCAGTTCAGGGACTAGCGGGAGTGCCTACAATGAGCAGTTCTTC. It is translated as CASSSGTSGSAYNEQFF.

A word on this clonotype: As an off-target read in a library built for alpha chains, this beta chain has a frequency of little significance. The V call is TRBV27, the J call TRBJ2-2; D remains unclear. V lost 6 bases to trimming and J lost 5 bases, with 13 bases between them. The CDR3 covers 14 residues. Per germline, CDR1 MNHEY and CDR2 SMNVEV (reference sequence). CDR3 nucleotides: TGTGCCAGCAGCTCCAGGACCACTACCGGGGAGCTGTTTTTT. Its protein is CASSSRTTTGELFF.

This clonotype was picked up many times. A library prepared for alpha chains yielded this beta chain as an off-target read; its size is of little meaning. The chain recombines TRBV4-2 with TRBJ2-7; TRBD1 matches at 7 bases. The ends lost 3 bases at V and 5 bases at J; junction bases unmatched: 13. CDR3 length: 16 residues. The germline V gene encodes CDR1 LGHNA and CDR2 YNFKEQ. The CDR3 loop reads CASSQGRGTASHEQYF. In DNA, the CDR3 is TGTGCCAGCAGCCAGGGAAGAGGGACAGCATCGCACGAGCAGTACTTC.

The sample holds many counts of this clonotype. Because this beta chain is a stray read in a library intended to capture alpha chains, its abundance should not be given much weight. The genes are TRBV6-6 and TRBJ2-1; D is possibly TRBD2 (5 bases). The length of the CDR3 is 15 residues. The germline V and J ends were trimmed by 7 bases and 4 bases, with 17 bases remaining between them. Germline values: CDR1 MNHNY, CDR2 SVGAGI (reference sequence). The DNA for the CDR3 is TGTGCCAGCACCTCATCGCCGGGGATTTACAATGAGCAGTTCTTC. It codes for CASTSSPGIYNEQFF.

As concerns this clonotype: The junction does not match germline at one end; this may be a read error. This beta chain was picked up by a library intended for alpha chains and is off target, so its count carries little meaning. The rearrangement links TRBV5-1 to TRBJ1-5, with 7 bases that match TRBD1. CDR1 is SGHRS and CDR2 is YFSETQ in the germline V gene. The CDR3 is 15 amino acids. The CDR3 coding sequence is TGCGCCAGCAGTTTGGCACCAGGGGGTTATCAGTCCCAGCATTTT. The encoded protein is CASSLAPGGYQSQHF.

This clonotype was picked up many times. Found in a library prepared for alpha chains, this beta chain is an off-target read, and its abundance has little meaning. The chain recombines TRBV7-2 with TRBJ1-1; D gene unclear. The CDR3 loop spans 14 amino acids. Trimming removed 1 base at V and 1 base at J, with 7 bases between. From germline, CDR1 is SGHTA and CDR2 FQGNSA. The CDR3 protein is CASSLGHRNTEAFF. CDR3 DNA: TGTGCCAGCAGCTTAGGACACCGGAACACTGAAGCTTTCTTT.

This clonotype was observed many times. Being off target in a library aimed at alpha chains, this beta chain has a size of little meaning. This chain connects TRBV10-1 to TRBJ2-3; TRBD2 aligns across 7 bases. With 2 bases clipped from V and 4 bases from J, the junction kept 6 bases outside the gene matches. The germline V gene encodes CDR1 WNHNN and CDR2 SYGVQD (reference sequence). CDR3 length: 15 residues. The CDR3 DNA reads as TGCGCCAGCAGTGAGCAGGTGGGGGGGTCAGATACGCAGTATTTT. Amino acids: CASSEQVGGSDTQYF.

With respect to this clonotype: The size of this beta chain means little, since it is a stray read in a library made for alpha chains. The chain joins TRBV12-3 or TRBV12-4 to TRBJ2-2; TRBD1 aligns across 8 bases. This CDR3 comprises 17 residues. Germline trimming cut 6 bases from V and 4 bases from J; bases unmatched to any gene: 13. DNA of the CDR3: TGTGCCAGCAGCCCCGGGACAGGACAGCGCGGCACCGGGGAGCTGTTTTTT. Amino acid sequence: CASSPGTGQRGTGELFF.

This clonotype was picked up a small number of times. Being off target in a library aimed at alpha chains, this beta chain has a size of little meaning. The rearrangement uses TRBV2 and TRBJ2-2; the D gene is possibly TRBD2 (5 bases). The V end was cut by 3 bases, the J end by 4 bases, with 12 bases between. Per the germline V gene, CDR1 is SNHLY and CDR2 is FYNNEI. This CDR3 comprises 15 residues. This chain's CDR3 is CASSEGGLPTGELFF. CDR3 in DNA: TGTGCCAGCAGTGAGGGCGGGCTTCCCACCGGGGAGCTGTTTTTT.

This clonotype was observed at least ten times. Since it is a stray read in a library aimed at alpha chains, this beta chain has a size that is not meaningful. The chain links TRBV7-9 to TRBJ2-1; 15 bases are shared with TRBD2. Germline CDR1 reads SEHNR; CDR2 reads FQNEAQ (reference sequence). This CDR3 contains 19 residues. Losses at the gene ends were 1 base for V and 0 bases for J; bases not matched to a gene: 4. The DNA for the CDR3 is TGTGCCAGCAGCTTAGTTTGGACTAGCGGGAGGGCCTCCTACAATGAGCAGTTCTTC. This encodes CASSLVWTSGRASYNEQFF.

In this sample, this clonotype turned up many times. A library made for alpha chains picked up this beta chain off target, so its size means little. The V gene is TRBV20-1, the J gene TRBJ2-3; D is unclear. V was clipped by 0 bases and J by 2 bases, with 12 bases between them. This CDR3 has 15 residues. CDR1 DFQATT and CDR2 SNEGSKA come from the germline V gene (reference sequence). The CDR3 nucleotides read TGCAGTGCTAGAGATTTTCGGCTACTCACAGATACGCAGTATTTT. Protein product: CSARDFRLLTDTQYF.

Remarks on this clonotype: Since the library was made to target alpha chains, this beta chain is a stray read and its abundance is not meaningful. The chain couples TRBV27 to TRBJ2-3; 12 nucleotides agree with TRBD2. Trimming at V came to 6 bases and at J to 2 bases, leaving 9 bases not matched to a gene. Germline V CDR1 and CDR2: MNHEY, SMNVEV (reference sequence). This CDR3 region has 17 residues. The CDR3 loop is CASRDAASGRATDTQYF. The CDR3, as DNA: TGTGCCAGCAGGGACGCCGCTAGCGGGAGGGCCACAGATACGCAGTATTTT.

At least ten counts were recorded for this clonotype. This beta chain came through as a stray read in a library set up for alpha chains, and its size says little. The genes are TRBV12-3 or TRBV12-4 and TRBJ2-7; TRBD1 matches 9 bases. The CDR3 is made up of 13 amino acids. The junction had 6 bases not matched to a gene; V was cut back by 6 bases and J by 6 bases. The CDR3: CASSRDRDTEQYF. CDR3 nucleotide sequence: TGTGCCAGCAGCCGGGACAGGGATACCGAGCAGTACTTC.

This clonotype was detected many times. Being off target in a library aimed at alpha chains, this beta chain has a size of little meaning. J is TRBJ2-5 and V is TRBV7-9; D call uncertain. The CDR3 contains 13 residues. V dropped 1 base and J dropped 4 bases, with 7 bases sitting between them. CDR1 is SEHNR and CDR2 is FQNEAQ in the germline V gene (reference sequence). In DNA form, the CDR3 reads TGTGCCAGCAGCTTAGGATTAGGAGAGACCCAGTACTTC. Protein: CASSLGLGETQYF.

A word on this clonotype: The library was designed around alpha chains, so this beta chain is a stray read whose abundance carries little weight. V usage is TRBV7-2 and J usage is TRBJ2-7; a possible D gene is TRBD2 (6 bases). The ends were cut back, 7 bases at V and 3 bases at J, with 19 bases in the middle. This CDR3 is built from 15 residues. CDR1 and CDR2 (germline): SGHTA, FQGNSA. CDR3 DNA sequence: TGTGCCAGCACCCATAGAGGAGGGCCGGACTACGAGCAGTACTTC. This encodes CASTHRGGPDYEQYF.

This clonotype has a count of ten or more. This beta chain represents an off-target read in a library built for alpha chains; its size is of limited meaning. J is TRBJ2-2 and V is TRBV28; TRBD2 matches at 11 bases. Germline V gives CDR1 MDHEN, CDR2 SYDVKM. This CDR3 comprises 17 residues. J was trimmed by 3 bases and V by 10 bases; bases with no gene match: 13. The CDR3 bases are TGTGCCATCCCGAAAGGGCTAGCGGGAGGCTACACCGGGGAGCTGTTTTTT. Amino acid sequence: CAIPKGLAGGYTGELFF.

The table lists this clonotype with many counts. A library made for alpha chains picked up this beta chain off target, so its size means little. This chain links TRBV24-1 with TRBJ2-2; D is ambiguous. The CDR3 has 17 residues. Between the trimmed V and J ends, which lost 4 bases and 0 bases, there was a span of 14 bases. From germline, CDR1 is KGHDR and CDR2 SFDVKD. This CDR3 reads CATSDPIPPPNTGELFF. The CDR3 nucleotides are TGTGCCACCAGTGACCCGATACCCCCGCCGAACACCGGGGAGCTGTTTTTT.

This clonotype was detected many times. This beta chain was picked up by a library intended for alpha chains and is off target, so its count carries little meaning. This chain connects TRBV28 to TRBJ1-1, with 10 nucleotides matching TRBD1. Germline lookup yields CDR1 MDHEN and CDR2 SYDVKM. V trimming: 4 bases; J trimming: 1 base; junction bases outside the gene matches: 6. CDR3 length: 16 amino acids. CDR3 in amino acids: CASSSAGQGTNTEAFF. The CDR3 DNA is TGTGCCAGCAGTTCCGCGGGACAGGGGACGAACACTGAAGCTTTCTTT.

This clonotype has ten or more counts. A library prepared for alpha chains yielded this beta chain as an off-target read; its size is of little meaning. The chain carries TRBV24-1 and TRBJ2-1, with 10 nucleotides matching TRBD1. The CDR3 runs 15 residues. Losses at the gene ends were 4 bases for V and 8 bases for J; bases not matched to a gene: 7. The germline CDR1 and CDR2 sequences are KGHDR and SFDVKD. This chain's CDR3 is CATSEVDRGWDEQFF. The CDR3 nucleotides read TGTGCCACCAGTGAGGTGGACAGGGGGTGGGATGAGCAGTTCTTC.

This clonotype was detected ten times or more. This beta chain appears as a stray read in a library generated for alpha chains; its size is not informative. The chain carries TRBV29-1 and TRBJ1-2; 12 positions match TRBD1. CDR1 and CDR2 (germline): SQVTM, ANQGSEA. CDR3 length equals 14 residues. The V gene end was trimmed by 4 bases and the J gene end by 4 bases; junction bases not matched to a gene: 4. The CDR3 loop reads CSVVGTGGTYGYTF. The CDR3 region has the DNA TGCAGCGTTGTCGGGACAGGGGGCACCTATGGCTACACCTTC.

This clonotype was detected many times. This beta chain slipped into a library made for alpha chains as a stray read, so its size is not meaningful. V is TRBV28 and J is TRBJ1-1; D is uncertain. Trimming cost V 6 bases and J 1 base, with 9 bases left between them. The CDR3 totals 13 residues. Germline CDR1 reads MDHEN; CDR2 reads SYDVKM. Here the CDR3 reads CASRSLGNTEAFF. CDR3 DNA: TGTGCCAGCAGGAGTTTGGGGAACACTGAAGCTTTCTTT.